The 7 T cell receptor beta chains below come from one sample, sequenced in a study of siplizumab effects on memory and regulatory T cells. Only in-frame clones appear in the TCRdb table, and some are missing; sequencing was by immunoSEQ multiplex PCR. This table holds over 70,000 clones, about 87% found once. Sequencing used CD4+ T cells sorted from blood. The receptors come from a human donor in good health.

This clone was picked up one time. This chain joins TRBV27 and TRBJ2-7; D ambiguous. V was trimmed by 5 bases and J by 4 bases, leaving 9 bases between them. This CDR3 is built from 12 residues. Germline V gene lookup returns CDR1 MNHEY and CDR2 SMNVEV (reference sequence). The CDR3 DNA is TGTGCCAGCAGTCATACACCATACGAGCAGTACTTC. Translation gives CASSHTPYEQYF.

The chain employs TRBV7-9 and TRBJ1-4, with D tentatively TRBD1 (5 bases). Trimming cost V 4 bases and J 4 bases, with 16 bases left between them. Per the germline V gene, CDR1 is SEHNR and CDR2 is FQNEAQ (reference sequence). This CDR3 contains 16 residues. As DNA, the CDR3 is TGTGCCAGCAGCTCGACGAGTGTCAGGGATAATGAAAAACTGTTTTTT. This sequence encodes CASSSTSVRDNEKLFF.

The chain uses TRBV4-1 and TRBJ2-7; weak D call: TRBD2 (5 bases). Germline V gene sequence: CDR1 MGHRA, CDR2 YSYEKL. This CDR3 has 17 amino acids. V was clipped by 2 bases and J by 1 base, with 18 bases between them. The CDR3 sequence: CASSQPFMRERSYEQYF. In DNA, the CDR3 is TGCGCCAGCAGCCAACCCTTTATGAGGGAGAGGTCCTACGAGCAGTACTTC.

The J gene is TRBJ2-3, the V gene TRBV5-1; no firm D call. The CDR3 consists of 12 residues. V was trimmed by 5 bases and J by 4 bases, leaving 8 bases between them. Germline V lookup: CDR1 SGHRS, CDR2 YFSETQ. The CDR3 sequence is CASSPPADTQYF. The CDR3 nucleotides are TGCGCCAGCAGTCCCCCGGCAGATACGCAGTATTTT. Based on the CDR3 plus reference TRBV5-1 and TRBJ2-3, the full variable domain is KAGVTQTPRYLIKTRGQQVTLSCSPISGHRSVSWYQQTPGQGLQFLFEYFSETQRNKGNFPGRFSGRQFSNSRSEMNVSTLELGDSALYLCASSPPADTQYFGPGTRLTVL.

The V gene is TRBV5-4, the J gene TRBJ1-1, with 8 bases fitting TRBD1. V was clipped by 3 bases and J by 4 bases; unmatched bases: 8. The CDR3 sequence is 15 residues long. Germline V CDR1 and CDR2: SGHNT, YYREEE (reference sequence). CDR3 bases: TGTGCCAGCAGCTCGAACGACAGGGGACGCACTGAAGCTTTCTTT. It codes for CASSSNDRGRTEAFF.

The chain employs TRBV7-3 and TRBJ2-3, with 7 positions matching TRBD1. The germline CDR1 and CDR2 sequences are SGHTA and FQGTGA. V lost 5 bases to trimming and J lost 6 bases; unmatched junction nucleotides: 5. The CDR3 covers 13 residues. The CDR3 DNA reads TGTGCCAGCAGCAAACAGGGGCTCGATACGCAGTATTTT. This codes for CASSKQGLDTQYF.

V gene TRBV27 combines with J gene TRBJ1-1, with D possibly being TRBD1 (6 bases). CDR3 length: 14 amino acids. V was cut by 5 bases and J by 11 bases, with 21 bases left in between. Germline CDR1 and CDR2: MNHEY and SMNVEV (reference sequence). The CDR3 DNA sequence: TGTGCCAGCAGTCAGGGGACTTCGAAACTCGGTGCTTTCTTT. Translation gives CASSQGTSKLGAFF.